This note documents a single T cell receptor (beta chain) sequence. Antigen unknown. This record belongs to a study of CD8+ T cells in alopecia areata. Study-level findings and limits: With just one nonresponder, it is still uncertain whether baseline CD8+ expansion relates to response. Scalp and blood retained many expanded lesional clones during tofacitinib.

Treatment meaning: oral pan-JAK inhibitor, 5-10 mg twice daily. Separation by sorting yielded CD4+ and CD8+ T cells from PBMCs. Germline CDR1 LGHNA, CDR2 YSLEER. The CDR3 runs to 13 residues. Deletions cut 3 bases from V and 0 bases from J, with 6 bases between. Sequencing relied on a cDNA template that was reverse transcribed from extracted RNA. TCRdb's table, derived via immunoSEQ multiplex PCR, lists solely in-frame clones and lacks some. This sample yields under 150,000 clones, of which roughly 82% are seen a single time; 20% to 25% belongs to the top ten. The receptor was derived from a human donor with alopecia areata. The chain carries TRBV4-3 and TRBJ2-7; D unresolved. Sequenced here: CD8+ T cells sorted from blood, sampled at week 4, from a patient treated with tofacitinib. The CDR3 is CASSHTASYEQYF. The CDR3 nucleotides read TGCGCCAGCAGCCACACAGCCTCCTACGAGCAGTACTTC.